Listed here are 17 T cell receptor beta chains from one sample, sequenced in a study of OX40 agonist ivuxolimab in advanced cancers. Sequenced by immunoSEQ multiplex PCR; TCRdb stores in-frame clones only, minus some. The sample lists about 81,000 clones; approximately 89% were seen once. The input for sequencing was CD4+ or CD8+ T cells sorted from blood, taken in a trial of the OX40 agonist ivuxolimab. The receptor source for this set is an adult with an advanced solid tumor such as melanoma, head and neck, liver or kidney cancer.

The rearrangement links TRBV5-1 to TRBJ2-3, with a possible D match to TRBD1 (6 bases). The CDR3 totals 14 residues. CDR1 and CDR2 (germline): SGHRS, YFSETQ. Trimming cost V 2 bases and J 4 bases, with 11 bases left between them. As DNA, the CDR3 is TGCGCCAGCAGCTTACAGGGTCTGCCAGATACGCAGTATTTT. Translated: CASSLQGLPDTQYF. Supplemented by reference TRBV5-1 and TRBJ2-3, the full variable domain reads KAGVTQTPRYLIKTRGQQVTLSCSPISGHRSVSWYQQTPGQGLQFLFEYFSETQRNKGNFPGRFSGRQFSNSRSEMNVSTLELGDSALYLCASSLQGLPDTQYFGPGTRLTVL.

The CDR3 loop reads CASSSPGQGSSAFF. In DNA, the CDR3 is TGTGCCAGCAGTTCCCCGGGACAGGGTTCTTCAGCTTTCTTT. The chain links TRBV28 to TRBJ1-1, with 9 bases that match TRBD1. With V trimmed by 4 bases and J by 10 bases, 10 bases remained unmatched. CDR3 length: 14 amino acids. Germline V gives CDR1 MDHEN, CDR2 SYDVKM.

The chain is built from TRBV5-6 and TRBJ1-1; D is unresolved. With 0 bases removed from V and 1 base from J, the gap between germline ends came to 10 bases. CDR3 length: 15 residues. Per germline, CDR1 SGHDT and CDR2 YYEEEE. The CDR3 spells CASSLVLARNTEAFF. For the CDR3, the DNA is TGTGCCAGCAGCTTGGTTCTGGCAAGGAACACTGAAGCTTTCTTT.

The V call is TRBV7-9, the J call TRBJ2-1, with TRBD2 identical over 13 bases. Germline CDR1 SEHNR, CDR2 FQNEAQ (reference sequence). V dropped 5 bases and J dropped 3; count of bases not matched to a gene: 4. The CDR3 is made up of 16 amino acids. CDR3 in DNA: TGTGCCAGCAGCCCGGGACTAGCGGGGTTCTACAATGAGCAGTTCTTC. Amino acid sequence: CASSPGLAGFYNEQFF.

The chain links TRBV7-2 to TRBJ1-2; 8 positions agree with TRBD1. Losses at the gene ends were 5 bases for V and 4 bases for J; bases not matched to a gene: 15. This CDR3 has 17 residues. Germline CDR1 SGHTA, CDR2 FQGNSA. The CDR3: CASSRPGTGTRIYGYTF. The CDR3 DNA sequence: TGTGCCAGCAGCCGTCCCGGGACAGGCACTAGGATCTATGGCTACACCTTC.

J is TRBJ2-5 and V is TRBV7-3, with 9 bases fitting TRBD2. J gave up 4 bases and V 4 bases, and 7 bases lay outside the gene matches. Germline V gene sequence: CDR1 SGHTA, CDR2 FQGTGA. The CDR3 runs 15 residues. Written as DNA, the CDR3 is TGTGCCAGCAGCTATACGGGGACTAGCAGAGAGACCCAGTACTTC. Translation: CASSYTGTSRETQYF.

The rearrangement joins TRBV10-3 to TRBJ2-5; D gene unclear. This CDR3 region has 12 residues. Germline V gene data show CDR1 as ENHRY and CDR2 as SYGVKD. V was shortened by 4 bases and J by 2 bases, with 5 bases between the two germline ends. CDR3 loop: CAISADQETQYF. CDR3 DNA: TGTGCCATCAGTGCTGATCAAGAGACCCAGTACTTC.

The rearrangement joins TRBV10-3 to TRBJ2-2; D may be TRBD1 (6 bases). The V gene's germline CDR1 is ENHRY and CDR2 SYGVKD. The V end was cut by 3 bases, the J end by 8 bases, with 19 bases between. The CDR3 extends over 16 amino acids. CDR3 amino acids: CAISEWQGQEAGELFF. CDR3 DNA sequence: TGTGCCATCAGTGAATGGCAGGGGCAGGAAGCGGGGGAGCTGTTTTTT.

This chain joins TRBV7-3 and TRBJ2-5; the D gene is possibly TRBD1 (6 bases). The ends were cut back, 4 bases at V and 1 base at J, with 7 bases in the middle. Germline V gene lookup returns CDR1 SGHTA and CDR2 FQGTGA. There are 13 residues in the CDR3. The CDR3 protein is CASSWTAQETQYF. The CDR3 nucleotides are TGTGCCAGCAGCTGGACAGCCCAAGAGACCCAGTACTTC.

This chain connects TRBV5-1 to TRBJ2-2; D unresolved. The CDR3 length is 15 residues. The V end was cut by 4 bases, the J end by 1 base, with 11 bases between. Germline CDR1 is SGHRS and CDR2 is YFSETQ. The CDR3 region has the DNA TGCGCCAGCAGCCCCCGGTGGGGGAACACCGGGGAGCTGTTTTTT. Its protein product is CASSPRWGNTGELFF.

The chain joins TRBV30 to TRBJ2-2; D may be TRBD1 or TRBD2 (5 bases each). This CDR3 is 13 amino acids long. Germline V lookup: CDR1 GTSNPN, CDR2 SVGIG (reference sequence). V was trimmed by 5 bases and J by 1 base, leaving 8 bases between them. The CDR3 spells CAWGTGNTGELFF. CDR3 bases: TGTGCCTGGGGGACCGGGAACACCGGGGAGCTGTTTTTT.

The gene calls are TRBV4-1 and TRBJ2-1; 11 bases match TRBD2. The ends lost 3 bases at V and 10 bases at J; junction bases unmatched: 11. There are 16 residues in the CDR3. Germline loops: CDR1 MGHRA, CDR2 YSYEKL. This CDR3 reads CASSHEGLAAQGEQFF. Written as DNA, the CDR3 is TGCGCCAGCAGCCACGAGGGACTAGCGGCGCAGGGGGAGCAGTTCTTC.

This chain uses TRBV28 with TRBJ1-2, with a tentative D call TRBD1 (6 bases). The CDR3 has 15 amino acids. Germline values: CDR1 MDHEN, CDR2 SYDVKM. With 4 bases removed from V and 7 bases from J, the gap between germline ends came to 19 bases. CDR3 bases: TGTGCCAGCAGTTCAGGGGAGGTGGTTTTGCGTGGCTACACCTTC. Amino acids: CASSSGEVVLRGYTF.

The V call is TRBV7-3, the J call TRBJ2-2, with 10 positions matching TRBD1. This CDR3 contains 17 residues. Germline lookup yields CDR1 SGHTA and CDR2 FQGTGA. V shed 5 bases, J shed 2 bases, and the junction held 8 bases outside the gene matches. The CDR3 protein is CASSPSRDRGNTGELFF. For the CDR3, the DNA is TGTGCCAGCAGCCCATCCCGGGACAGGGGAAACACCGGGGAGCTGTTTTTT.

The chain employs TRBV4-1 and TRBJ1-2; TRBD1 matches 9 bases. Looked up from germline, CDR1 is MGHRA and CDR2 is YSYEKL. The CDR3 covers 16 residues. Trimming removed 2 bases from V and 6 bases from J; junction bases left unmatched: 10. Written as DNA, the CDR3 is TGCGCCAGCAGCCAACCGAGGGACAGGGTACGGGATGGCTACACCTTC. Translating gives CASSQPRDRVRDGYTF.

The chain couples TRBV30 to TRBJ1-4; TRBD1 aligns across 8 bases. Germline V gene sequence: CDR1 GTSNPN, CDR2 SVGIG (reference sequence). The CDR3 extends over 13 amino acids. Unmatched junction bases numbered 5, after V lost 3 bases and J lost 8 bases. The chain's CDR3 is CAWRGTGHEKLFF. The CDR3 DNA reads as TGTGCCTGGAGGGGGACAGGACACGAAAAACTGTTTTTT.

The V and J genes are TRBV27 and TRBJ1-1, with D uncertain. Germline loops: CDR1 MNHEY, CDR2 SMNVEV (reference sequence). Trimming took off 10 bases at V and 4 bases at J, with 13 bases between the two ends. There are 12 residues in the CDR3. For the CDR3, the DNA is TGTGCCACTTGGCCGAGTACCACTGAAGCTTTCTTT. Its translation is CATWPSTTEAFF.